These 10 T cell receptor beta chains were all obtained from the same sample, sequenced in a study of blood T cell repertoires in COVID-19. Assay used: immunoSEQ multiplex PCR; TCRdb lists only in-frame clones, some missing. The table includes under 150,000 clones, around four fifths detected once. The material sequenced was peripheral blood. The receptors were sampled from a man in his forties with active or convalescent COVID-19.

There are a few counts of this clone. The chain employs TRBV18 and TRBJ2-3; a possible D gene is TRBD2 (5 bases). CDR1 KGHSH and CDR2 LQKENI come from the germline V gene. The CDR3 spans 13 residues. V was cut by 10 bases and J by 4 bases, with 15 bases left in between. The CDR3 DNA is TGTGCCACCCTTACTAGTCAGGCAGATACGCAGTATTTT. Translation: CATLTSQADTQYF.

This clone showed up just a few times. The chain employs TRBV5-1 and TRBJ2-7; the match to TRBD2 covers 10 bases. The CDR3 is 14 residues long. Per the germline V gene, CDR1 is SGHRS and CDR2 is YFSETQ. J lost 4 bases, V lost 4 bases, and 5 bases had no gene match. CDR3 sequence: CASSEAGGRYEQYF. For the CDR3, the DNA is TGCGCCAGCAGCGAAGCGGGGGGGCGGTACGAGCAGTACTTC.

Ten or more counts support this clone. The chain carries TRBV19 and TRBJ2-1, with 8 nucleotides matching TRBD2. CDR1 and CDR2 from the germline V gene are LNHDA and SQIVND (reference sequence). CDR3 length: 13 residues. The ends lost 1 base at V and 10 bases at J; junction bases unmatched: 3. CDR3 protein: CASSIVGGGEQFF. The CDR3, as DNA: TGTGCCAGTAGTATAGTCGGGGGGGGCGAGCAGTTCTTC.

The CDR3 DNA reads TGTGCCAGCAGCCCGGAGGGGCAGGAGACCCAGTACTTC. This encodes CASSPEGQETQYF. The chain recombines TRBV3-1 (or the pseudogene TRBV3-2) with TRBJ2-5, with D possibly TRBD2 on 6 matching bases. Trimming pared 4 bases from V and 5 bases from J, leaving 11 bases between. Per the germline V gene, CDR1 is LGHDT and CDR2 is YNNKEL (reference sequence). The CDR3 is 13 residues long.

CDR3 in DNA: TGCGCCAGCAGCCCAGGGAGGGCAGCGGACAATGAGCAGTTCTTC. Translating it yields CASSPGRAADNEQFF. The chain has TRBV4-1 and TRBJ2-1, with 7 nucleotides matching TRBD2. This CDR3 spans 15 amino acids. The V gene end was trimmed by 4 bases and the J gene end by 5 bases; junction bases not matched to a gene: 8. CDR1 and CDR2 from the germline V gene are MGHRA and YSYEKL.

A single count supports this clone. The rearrangement links TRBV7-6 to TRBJ1-3; D uncertain. The germline V and J ends were trimmed by 1 base and 4 bases, with 14 bases remaining between them. The CDR3 has 16 residues. The germline V gene has CDR1 SGHVS and CDR2 FNYEAQ. DNA for the CDR3: TGTGCCAGCAGCTTAGGCGTTCGCGGGGAGGGAAACACCATATATTTT. This encodes CASSLGVRGEGNTIYF. Filled out from reference TRBV7-6 and TRBJ1-3, the complete variable domain reads GAGVSQSPRYKVTKRGQDVALRCDPISGHVSLYWYRQALGQGPEFLTYFNYEAQQDKSGLPNDRFSAERPEGSISTLTIQRTEQRDSAMYRCASSLGVRGEGNTIYFGEGSWLTVV.

This sequence joins TRBV19 and TRBJ2-2; 9 bases agree with TRBD1. Germline V gene sequence: CDR1 LNHDA, CDR2 SQIVND (reference sequence). The CDR3 sequence is 16 residues long. J was trimmed by 6 bases and V by 2 bases; bases with no gene match: 7. The CDR3 sequence is CASSITLTGGAGELFF. Here the CDR3 DNA reads TGTGCCAGTAGTATAACCCTGACAGGGGGGGCCGGGGAGCTGTTTTTT.

The chain has TRBV19 and TRBJ2-2, with TRBD1 matching over 10 bases. V was pared by 1 base and J by 2 bases, with 1 base of the junction left unmatched. The CDR3 has 16 residues. Germline assignment: CDR1 LNHDA and CDR2 SQIVND (reference sequence). The CDR3 loop is CASSIVTGGNTGELFF. The CDR3 DNA reads TGTGCCAGTAGTATAGTGACAGGGGGCAACACCGGGGAGCTGTTTTTT.

Only a few counts were recorded for this clone. The chain couples TRBV3-1 (or the pseudogene TRBV3-2) to TRBJ2-2; D possibly corresponds to TRBD2 (6 bases). Trimming shortened V by 3 bases and J by 1 base, and 9 bases separated the two germline ends. CDR1 is LGHDT, CDR2 YNNKEL, per germline (reference sequence). CDR3 length: 15 residues. The CDR3 DNA follows: TGTGCCAGCAGCCAGGCGGGGCGGAACACCGGGGAGCTGTTTTTT. Encoded protein: CASSQAGRNTGELFF.

The chain employs TRBV2 and TRBJ2-7; the D is unclear. Germline CDR1 is SNHLY and CDR2 is FYNNEI. The CDR3 contains 11 residues. V shed 10 bases and J shed 5 bases, with 12 bases lying between them. CDR3: CATASLNEQYF. CDR3 coding DNA: TGTGCCACAGCGTCACTAAACGAGCAGTACTTC. Together with reference TRBV2 and TRBJ2-7, the CDR3 gives the full variable domain: EPEVTQTPSHQVTQMGQEVILRCVPISNHLYFYWYRQILGQKVEFLVSFYNNEISEKSEIFDDQFSVERPDGSNFTLKIRSTKLEDSAMYFCATASLNEQYFGPGTRLTVT.